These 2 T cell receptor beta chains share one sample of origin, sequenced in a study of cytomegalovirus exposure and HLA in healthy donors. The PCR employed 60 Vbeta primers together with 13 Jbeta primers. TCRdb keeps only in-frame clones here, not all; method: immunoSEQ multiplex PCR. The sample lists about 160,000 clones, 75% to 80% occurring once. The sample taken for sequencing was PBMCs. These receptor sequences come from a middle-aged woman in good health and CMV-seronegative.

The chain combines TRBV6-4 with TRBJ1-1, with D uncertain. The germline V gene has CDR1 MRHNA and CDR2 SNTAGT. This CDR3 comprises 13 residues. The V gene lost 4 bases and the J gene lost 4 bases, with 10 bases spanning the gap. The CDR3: CASSVAGSTEAFF. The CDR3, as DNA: TGTGCCAGCAGTGTAGCGGGTTCCACTGAAGCTTTCTTT.

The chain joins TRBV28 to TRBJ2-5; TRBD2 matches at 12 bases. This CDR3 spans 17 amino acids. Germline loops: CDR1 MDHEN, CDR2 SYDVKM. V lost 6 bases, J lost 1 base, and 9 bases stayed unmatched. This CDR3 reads CASRATSGGEIQETQYF. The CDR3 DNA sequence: TGTGCCAGCAGGGCGACTAGCGGGGGAGAGATCCAAGAGACCCAGTACTTC. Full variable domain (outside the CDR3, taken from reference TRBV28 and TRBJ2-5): DVKVTQSSRYLVKRTGEKVFLECVQDMDHENMFWYRQDPGLGLRLIYFSYDVKMKEKGDIPEGYSVSREKKERFSLILESASTNQTSMYLCASRATSGGEIQETQYFGPGTRLLVL.